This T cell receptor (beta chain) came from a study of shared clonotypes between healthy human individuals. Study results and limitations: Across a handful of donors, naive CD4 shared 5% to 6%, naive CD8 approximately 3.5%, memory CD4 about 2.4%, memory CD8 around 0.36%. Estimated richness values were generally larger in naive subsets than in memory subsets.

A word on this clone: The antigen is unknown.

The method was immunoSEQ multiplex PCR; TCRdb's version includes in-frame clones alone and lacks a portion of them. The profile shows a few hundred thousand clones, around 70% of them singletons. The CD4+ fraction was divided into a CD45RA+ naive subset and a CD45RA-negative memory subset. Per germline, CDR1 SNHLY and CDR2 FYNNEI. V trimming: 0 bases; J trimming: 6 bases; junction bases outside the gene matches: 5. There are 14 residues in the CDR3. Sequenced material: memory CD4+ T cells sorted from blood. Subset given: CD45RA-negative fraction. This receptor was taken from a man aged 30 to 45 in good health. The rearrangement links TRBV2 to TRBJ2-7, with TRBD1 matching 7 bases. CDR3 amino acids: CASSEAGQVAEQYF. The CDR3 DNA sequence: TGTGCCAGCAGTGAAGCCGGACAGGTGGCCGAGCAGTACTTC. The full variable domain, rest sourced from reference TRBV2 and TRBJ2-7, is EPEVTQTPSHQVTQMGQEVILRCVPISNHLYFYWYRQILGQKVEFLVSFYNNEISEKSEIFDDQFSVERPDGSNFTLKIRSTKLEDSAMYFCASSEAGQVAEQYFGPGTRLTVT.